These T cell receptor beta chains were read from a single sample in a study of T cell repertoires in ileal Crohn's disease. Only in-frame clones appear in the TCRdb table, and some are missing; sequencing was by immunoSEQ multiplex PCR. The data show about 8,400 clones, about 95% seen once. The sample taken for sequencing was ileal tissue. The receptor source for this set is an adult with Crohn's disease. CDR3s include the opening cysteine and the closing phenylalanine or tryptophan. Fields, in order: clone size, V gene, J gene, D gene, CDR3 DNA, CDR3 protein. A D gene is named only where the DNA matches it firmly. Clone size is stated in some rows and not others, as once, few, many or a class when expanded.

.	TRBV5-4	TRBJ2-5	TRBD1	TGTGCCAGCAGCTTGGGGGACAGACAAGAGACCCAGTACTTC	CASSLGDRQETQYF
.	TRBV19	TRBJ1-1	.	TGTGCCAGTAGTATACCCACTCGCAGGTACACTGAAGCTTTCTTT	CASSIPTRRYTEAFF
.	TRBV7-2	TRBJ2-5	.	TGTGCCAGCAGCTTAGGGACGGGCGGGGAGACCCAGTACTTC	CASSLGTGGETQYF
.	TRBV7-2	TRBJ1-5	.	TGTGCCAGCAGCGCGGCGCGGAATAGCAATCAGCCCCAGCATTTT	CASSAARNSNQPQHF
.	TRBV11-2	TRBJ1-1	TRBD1	TGTGCCAGCAGCTTAGTATGGACAGGGGGCACGGGGGACACTGAAGCTTTCTTT	CASSLVWTGGTGDTEAFF
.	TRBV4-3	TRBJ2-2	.	TGCGCCAGCAGCCATGCCCAGCGAACCGGGGAGCTGTTTTTT	CASSHAQRTGELFF
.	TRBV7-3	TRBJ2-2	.	TGTGCCAGCAGCGGAGTGTCGGGGGAGCTGTTTTTT	CASSGVSGELFF
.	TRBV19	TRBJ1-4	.	TGTGCCAGTAGTATAGCAGGGGAGCATGAAAAACTGTTTTTT	CASSIAGEHEKLFF
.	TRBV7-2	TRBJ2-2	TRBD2	TGTGCCAGCAGCTCTACTAGCGCGGTTTCCGGGGAGCTGTTTTTT	CASSSTSAVSGELFF
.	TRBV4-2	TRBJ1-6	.	TGTGCCAGCAGCCAAGGGAACCTAGGAAATTCACCCCTCCACTTT	CASSQGNLGNSPLHF
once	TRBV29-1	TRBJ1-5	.	TGCAGCGTTGGCCGGGACAAAAATCAGCCCCAGCATTTT	CSVGRDKNQPQHF
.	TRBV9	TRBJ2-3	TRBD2	TGTGCCAGCAGCGTAACCGGCGGGGGGGCCGCGACAGATACGCAGTATTTT	CASSVTGGGAATDTQYF
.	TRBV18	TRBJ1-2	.	TGTGCCAGCTCACCACCGGTAGGCAGGGACTCCTATGGCTACACCTTC	CASSPPVGRDSYGYTF
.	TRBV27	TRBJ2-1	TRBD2	TGTGCCAGCAGTTTTAGCGGGACCTACAATGAGCAGTTCTTC	CASSFSGTYNEQFF
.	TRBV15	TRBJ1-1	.	TGTGCCACCAGCAGAGGCTTCTGGGGGCCTGAAGCTTTCTTT	CATSRGFWGPEAFF
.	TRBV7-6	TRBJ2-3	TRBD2	TGTGCCAGCAGCCCAAGAATAGCGGGGGTACCCTTCGGGGATACGCAGTATTTT	CASSPRIAGVPFGDTQYF
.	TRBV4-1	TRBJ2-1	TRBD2	TGCGCCACCGGGGGAATAGCGGGGGGGGCATACAATGAGCAGTTCTTC	CATGGIAGGAYNEQFF
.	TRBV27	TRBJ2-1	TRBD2	TGTGCCAGCAGTGACCCGTCGGGGGGTTCCTACAATGAGCAGTTCTTC	CASSDPSGGSYNEQFF
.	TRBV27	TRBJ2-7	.	TGTGCCAGTTCTGATCGGGTAGACGAGCAGTACTTC	CASSDRVDEQYF
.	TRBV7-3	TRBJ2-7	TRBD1	TGTGCCAGCAGCTTTTCAGGGGGCTACGAGCAGTACTTC	CASSFSGGYEQYF
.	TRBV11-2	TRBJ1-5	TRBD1	TGTGCCAGCAGTCCAACAGGGGAATCTGTCCAGCCCCAGCATTTT	CASSPTGESVQPQHF
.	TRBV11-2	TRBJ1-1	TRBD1	TGTGCCAGCAGCCAAGACAGGGGGAACGCTGAAGCTTTCTTT	CASSQDRGNAEAFF
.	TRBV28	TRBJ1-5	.	TGTGCCAGCAGTCAGGGGCCCCAGCATTTT	CASSQGPQHF
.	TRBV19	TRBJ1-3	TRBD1	TGTGCCACTTCGACAGGGGTCGCAGCCCGGAACACCATATATTTT	CATSTGVAARNTIYF
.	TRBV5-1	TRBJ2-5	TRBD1	TGCGCCAGCAGCTTATCGGGACAGGGGTCCCAAGAGACCCAGTACTTC	CASSLSGQGSQETQYF
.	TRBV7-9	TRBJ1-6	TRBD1	TGTGCCAGCAGTTACACCCGACAGGGGAACTATTCACCCCTCCACTTT	CASSYTRQGNYSPLHF
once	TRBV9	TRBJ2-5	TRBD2	TGTGCCAGCAGCGTTGGACTAGCGGGGACCCAAGAGACCCAGTACTTC	CASSVGLAGTQETQYF
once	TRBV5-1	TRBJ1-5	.	TGCGCCAGCAGCCCCGACGGGGGCAATCAGCCCCAGCATTTT	CASSPDGGNQPQHF
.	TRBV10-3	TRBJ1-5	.	TGTGCCATCTGGCAGGGGCAAAGCAATCAGCCCCAGCATTTT	CAIWQGQSNQPQHF
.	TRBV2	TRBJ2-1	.	TGTGCCAGCAGTGCTGACAGCGGGTATGGCAATGAGCAGTTCTTC	CASSADSGYGNEQFF
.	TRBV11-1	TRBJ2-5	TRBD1	TGTGCCAGCAGCTCGGGACAGGAGTGGGAGACCCAGTACTTC	CASSSGQEWETQYF
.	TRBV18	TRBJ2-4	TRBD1	TGTGCCAGCTCACCGGGACAGGGAAACATTCAGTACTTC	CASSPGQGNIQYF
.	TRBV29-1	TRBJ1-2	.	TGCAGCGTTGAAGGGGCGATCCTGGGGGCGCATGGCTACACCTTC	CSVEGAILGAHGYTF
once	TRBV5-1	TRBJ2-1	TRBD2	TGCGCCAGCAGCTTTAGCGGGGGTGAGCAGTTCTTC	CASSFSGGEQFF
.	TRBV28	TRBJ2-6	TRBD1	TGTGCCAGCAGTACCGGACAGGGCTCCATCTCTGGGGCCAACGTCCTGACTTTC	CASSTGQGSISGANVLTF
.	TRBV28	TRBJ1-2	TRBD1	TGTGCCAGCAGCCCCGGGACAGGGGTCTATGGCTACACCTTC	CASSPGTGVYGYTF
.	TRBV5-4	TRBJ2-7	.	TGTGCCAGCAGCTTACGACAGGTTGGCTACGAGCAGTACTTC	CASSLRQVGYEQYF
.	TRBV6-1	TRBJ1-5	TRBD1	TGTGCCATCAGGGCCGGGACAGCAAATCAGCCCCAGCATTTT	CAIRAGTANQPQHF
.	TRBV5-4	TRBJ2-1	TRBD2	TGTGCCAGCAGCTATCCGGGGGGGGAGCAGTTCTTC	CASSYPGGEQFF
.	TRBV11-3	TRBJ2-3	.	TGTGCCAGCAGCCATTCGGGGGACACAGATACGCAGTATTTT	CASSHSGDTDTQYF
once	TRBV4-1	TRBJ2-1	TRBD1	TGCGCCAGCAGCCAAGTGGGACAGGGTTTTAGCTCCTACAATGAGCAGTTCTTC	CASSQVGQGFSSYNEQFF
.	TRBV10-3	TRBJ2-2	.	TGTGCCATCAGTGAGTTCACCGCGACCGGGGAGCTGTTTTTT	CAISEFTATGELFF
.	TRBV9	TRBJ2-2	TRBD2	TGTGCCAGCAGCGGCCTGCGGGGAGGGTTCACCGGGGAGCTGTTTTTT	CASSGLRGGFTGELFF
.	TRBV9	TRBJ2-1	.	TGTGCCAGCAGCGTAACAGGGTCCAATGAGCAGTTCTTC	CASSVTGSNEQFF